Here is one T cell receptor (beta chain) with its context. Use of 60 Vbeta and 13 Jbeta primers characterized the PCR. Data came from immunoSEQ multiplex PCR; TCRdb stores just in-frame clones and leaves some out. The sample has some 150,000 clones; roughly 81% are singletons. The sample is drawn from a study of cytomegalovirus exposure and HLA in healthy donors. There are 18 residues in the CDR3. Germline V lookup: CDR1 SGHRS, CDR2 YFSETQ. V trimming: 0 bases; J trimming: 4 bases; junction bases outside the gene matches: 9. The sample was PBMCs. The receptor was isolated from a woman in her fifties or sixties in good health and CMV-seronegative. The J gene is TRBJ2-2, the V gene TRBV5-1; TRBD1 matches at 10 bases. DNA of the CDR3: TGCGCCAGCAGCTTGGCCGGGACAGGGGACCCGGTCACCGGGGAGCTGTTTTTT. This codes for CASSLAGTGDPVTGELFF.